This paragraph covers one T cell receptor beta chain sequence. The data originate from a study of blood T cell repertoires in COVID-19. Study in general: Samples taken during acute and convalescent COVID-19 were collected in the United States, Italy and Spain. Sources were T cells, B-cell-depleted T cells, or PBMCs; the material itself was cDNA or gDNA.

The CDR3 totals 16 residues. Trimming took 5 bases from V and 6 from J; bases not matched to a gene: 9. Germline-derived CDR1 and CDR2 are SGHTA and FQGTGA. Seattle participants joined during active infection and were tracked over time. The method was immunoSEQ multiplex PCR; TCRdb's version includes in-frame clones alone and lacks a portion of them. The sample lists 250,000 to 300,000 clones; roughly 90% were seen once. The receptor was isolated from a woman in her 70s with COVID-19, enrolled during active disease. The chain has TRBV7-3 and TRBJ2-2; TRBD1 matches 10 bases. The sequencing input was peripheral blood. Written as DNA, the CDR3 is TGTGCCAGCAGCCGTGGACAGGGGGGTTTGTCCGGGGAGCTGTTTTTT. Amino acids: CASSRGQGGLSGELFF. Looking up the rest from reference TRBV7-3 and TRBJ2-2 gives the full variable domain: GAGVSQTPSNKVTEKGKYVELRCDPISGHTALYWYRQSLGQGPEFLIYFQGTGAADDSGLPNDRFFAVRPEGSVSTLKIQRTERGDSAVYLCASSRGQGGLSGELFFGEGSRLTVL.